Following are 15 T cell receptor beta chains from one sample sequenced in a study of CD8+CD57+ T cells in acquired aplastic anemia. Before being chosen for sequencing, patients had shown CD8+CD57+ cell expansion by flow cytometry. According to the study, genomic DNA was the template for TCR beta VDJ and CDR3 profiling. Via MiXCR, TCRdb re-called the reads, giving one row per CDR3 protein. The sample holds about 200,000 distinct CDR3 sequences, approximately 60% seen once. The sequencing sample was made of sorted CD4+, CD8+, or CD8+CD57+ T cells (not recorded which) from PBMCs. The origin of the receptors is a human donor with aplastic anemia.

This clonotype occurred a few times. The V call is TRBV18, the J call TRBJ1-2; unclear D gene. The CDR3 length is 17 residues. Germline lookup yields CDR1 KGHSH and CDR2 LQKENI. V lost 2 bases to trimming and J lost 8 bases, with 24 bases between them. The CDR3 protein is CASSPMGEYGGTLGYTF. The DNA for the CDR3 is TGTGCCAGCTCACCAATGGGAGAATACGGAGGAACTCTCGGCTACACCTTC.

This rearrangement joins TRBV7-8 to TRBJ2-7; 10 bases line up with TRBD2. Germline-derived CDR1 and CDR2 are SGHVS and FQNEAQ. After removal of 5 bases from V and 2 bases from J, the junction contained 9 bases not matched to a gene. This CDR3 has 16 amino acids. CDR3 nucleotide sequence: TGTGCCAGCAGCCCAACGCCGGGACTAGCGCCCTACGAGCAGTACTTC. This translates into CASSPTPGLAPYEQYF. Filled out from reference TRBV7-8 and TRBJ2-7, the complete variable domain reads GAGVSQSPRYKVAKRGQDVALRCDPISGHVSLFWYQQALGQGPEFLTYFQNEAQLDKSGLPSDRFFAERPEGSVSTLKIQRTQQEDSAVYLCASSPTPGLAPYEQYFGPGTRLTVT.

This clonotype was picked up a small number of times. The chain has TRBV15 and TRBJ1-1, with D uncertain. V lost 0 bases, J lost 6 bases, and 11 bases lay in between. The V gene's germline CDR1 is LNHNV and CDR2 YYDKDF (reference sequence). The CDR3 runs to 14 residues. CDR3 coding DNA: TGTGCCACCAGCAGAGATCTCCAGGACGCTGAAGCTTTCTTT. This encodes CATSRDLQDAEAFF.

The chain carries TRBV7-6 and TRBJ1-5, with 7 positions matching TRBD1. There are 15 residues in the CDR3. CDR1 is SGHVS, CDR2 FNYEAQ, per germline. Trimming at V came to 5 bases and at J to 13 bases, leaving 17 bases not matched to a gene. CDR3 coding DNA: TGTGCCAGCAGCCCCGGACTAGCGGGGACAGATACGCAGCATTTT. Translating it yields CASSPGLAGTDTQHF.

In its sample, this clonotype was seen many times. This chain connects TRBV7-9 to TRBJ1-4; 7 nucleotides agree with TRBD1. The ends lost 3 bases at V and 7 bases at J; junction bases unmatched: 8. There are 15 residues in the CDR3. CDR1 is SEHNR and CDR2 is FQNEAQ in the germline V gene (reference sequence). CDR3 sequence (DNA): TGTGCCAGCAGCTTCTTTACCACAGGGGTTGAAAAACTGTTTTTT. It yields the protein CASSFFTTGVEKLFF.

The CDR3 reads CSARVGLAGVPEQYF. In DNA form, the CDR3 reads TGCAGTGCTAGAGTCGGACTAGCGGGGGTCCCCGAGCAGTACTTC. The chain carries TRBV20-1 and TRBJ2-7; 13 bases map to TRBD2. This CDR3 has 15 amino acids. Trimming removed 1 base from V and 6 bases from J; junction bases left unmatched: 6. CDR1 and CDR2 (germline): DFQATT, SNEGSKA (reference sequence).

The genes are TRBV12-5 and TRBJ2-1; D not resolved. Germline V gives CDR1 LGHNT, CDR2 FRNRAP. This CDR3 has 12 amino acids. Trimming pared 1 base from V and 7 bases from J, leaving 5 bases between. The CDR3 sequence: CASGLGFNEQFF. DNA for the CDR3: TGTGCTAGTGGTTTGGGGTTTAATGAGCAGTTCTTC.

The CDR3 region has the DNA TGTGCCAGCAGTTCCCCTAGCGGGAGGAGGACAGATACGCAGTATTTT. Its protein product is CASSSPSGRRTDTQYF. The gene calls are TRBV2 and TRBJ2-3, with 11 bases that match TRBD2. J lost 3 bases, V lost 5 bases, and 7 bases had no gene match. Germline V CDR1 and CDR2: SNHLY, FYNNEI. This CDR3 has 16 residues. Filled out from reference TRBV2 and TRBJ2-3, the complete variable domain reads EPEVTQTPSHQVTQMGQEVILRCVPISNHLYFYWYRQILGQKVEFLVSFYNNEISEKSEIFDDQFSVERPDGSNFTLKIRSTKLEDSAMYFCASSSPSGRRTDTQYFGPGTRLTVL.

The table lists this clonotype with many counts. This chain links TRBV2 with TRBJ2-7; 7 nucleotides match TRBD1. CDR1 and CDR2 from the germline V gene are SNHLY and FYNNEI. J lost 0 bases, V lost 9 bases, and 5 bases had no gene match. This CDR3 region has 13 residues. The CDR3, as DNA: TGTGCCAGAGAGACAGGGAACTCCTACGAGCAGTACTTC. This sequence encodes CARETGNSYEQYF.

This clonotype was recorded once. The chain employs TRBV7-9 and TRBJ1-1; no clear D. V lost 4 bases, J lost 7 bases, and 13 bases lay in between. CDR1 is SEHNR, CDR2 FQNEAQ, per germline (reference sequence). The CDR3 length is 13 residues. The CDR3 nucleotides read TGTGCCAGCAGCTCGGGATTCACGGATGAAGCTTTCTTT. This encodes CASSSGFTDEAFF.

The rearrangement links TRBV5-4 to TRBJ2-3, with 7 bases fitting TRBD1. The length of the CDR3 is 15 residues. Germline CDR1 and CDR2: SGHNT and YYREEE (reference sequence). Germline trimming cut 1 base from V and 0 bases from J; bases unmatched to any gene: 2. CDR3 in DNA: TGTGCCAGCAGCTTGACAGGGGTGAGCACAGATACGCAGTATTTT. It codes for CASSLTGVSTDTQYF.

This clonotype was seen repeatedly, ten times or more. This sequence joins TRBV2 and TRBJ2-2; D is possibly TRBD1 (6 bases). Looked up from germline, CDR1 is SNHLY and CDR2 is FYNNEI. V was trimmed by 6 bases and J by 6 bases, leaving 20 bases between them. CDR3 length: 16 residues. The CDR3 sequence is CASSRRAQGKPGELFF. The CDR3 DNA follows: TGTGCCAGCAGCCGAAGGGCACAGGGTAAACCCGGGGAGCTGTTTTTT.

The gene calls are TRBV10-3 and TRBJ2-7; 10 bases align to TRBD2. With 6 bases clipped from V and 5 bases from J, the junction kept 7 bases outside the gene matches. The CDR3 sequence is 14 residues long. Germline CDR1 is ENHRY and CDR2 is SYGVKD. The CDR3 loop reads CAISLAGDLDEQYF. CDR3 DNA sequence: TGTGCCATCAGCCTAGCGGGGGATCTGGACGAGCAGTACTTC.

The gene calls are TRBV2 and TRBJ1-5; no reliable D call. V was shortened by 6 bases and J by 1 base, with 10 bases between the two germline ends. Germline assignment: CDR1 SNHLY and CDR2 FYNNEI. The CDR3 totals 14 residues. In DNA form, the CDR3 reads TGTGCCAGCAGGATGGACCGAAGCAATCAGCCCCAGCATTTT. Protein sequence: CASRMDRSNQPQHF.

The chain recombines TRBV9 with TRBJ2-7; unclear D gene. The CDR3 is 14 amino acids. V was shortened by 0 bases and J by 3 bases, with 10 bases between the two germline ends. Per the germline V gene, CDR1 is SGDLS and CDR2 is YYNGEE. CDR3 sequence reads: CASSVELTSYEQYF. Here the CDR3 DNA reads TGTGCCAGCAGCGTAGAACTGACCAGCTACGAGCAGTACTTC.